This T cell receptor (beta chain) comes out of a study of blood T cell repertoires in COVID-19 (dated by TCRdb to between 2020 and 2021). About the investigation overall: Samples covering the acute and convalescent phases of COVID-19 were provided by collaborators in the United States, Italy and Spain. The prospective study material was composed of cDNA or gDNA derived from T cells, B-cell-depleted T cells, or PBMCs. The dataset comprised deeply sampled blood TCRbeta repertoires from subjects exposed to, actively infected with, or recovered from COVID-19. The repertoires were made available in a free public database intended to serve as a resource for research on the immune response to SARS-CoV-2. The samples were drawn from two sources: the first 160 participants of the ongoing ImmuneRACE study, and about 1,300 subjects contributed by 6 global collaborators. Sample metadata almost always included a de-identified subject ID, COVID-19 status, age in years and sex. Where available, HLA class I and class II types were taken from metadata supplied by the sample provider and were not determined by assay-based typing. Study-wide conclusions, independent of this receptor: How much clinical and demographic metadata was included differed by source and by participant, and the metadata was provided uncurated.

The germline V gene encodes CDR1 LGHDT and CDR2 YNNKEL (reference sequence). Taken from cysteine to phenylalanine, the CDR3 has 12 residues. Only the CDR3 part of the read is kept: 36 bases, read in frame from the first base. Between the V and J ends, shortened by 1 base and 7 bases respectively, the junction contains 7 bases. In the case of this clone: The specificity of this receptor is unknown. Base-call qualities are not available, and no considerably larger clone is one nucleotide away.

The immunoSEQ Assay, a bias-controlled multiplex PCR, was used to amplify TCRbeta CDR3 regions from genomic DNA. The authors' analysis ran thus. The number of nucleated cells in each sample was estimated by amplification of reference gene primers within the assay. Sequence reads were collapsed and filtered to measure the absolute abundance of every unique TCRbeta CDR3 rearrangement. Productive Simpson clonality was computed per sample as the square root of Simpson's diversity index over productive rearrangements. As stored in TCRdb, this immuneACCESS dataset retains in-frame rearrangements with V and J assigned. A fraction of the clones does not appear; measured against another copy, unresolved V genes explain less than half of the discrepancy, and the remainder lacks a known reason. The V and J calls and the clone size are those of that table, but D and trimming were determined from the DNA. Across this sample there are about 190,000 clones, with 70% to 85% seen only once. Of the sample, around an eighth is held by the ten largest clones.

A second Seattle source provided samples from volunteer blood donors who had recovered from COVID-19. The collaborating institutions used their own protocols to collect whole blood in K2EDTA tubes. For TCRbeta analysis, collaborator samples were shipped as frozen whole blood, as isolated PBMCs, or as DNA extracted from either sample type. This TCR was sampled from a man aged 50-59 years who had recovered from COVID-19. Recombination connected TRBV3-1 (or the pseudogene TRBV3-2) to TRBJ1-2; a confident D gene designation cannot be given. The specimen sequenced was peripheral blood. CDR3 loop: CASSQVSGGYTF. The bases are TGTGCCAGCAGCCAAGTATCCGGTGGCTACACCTTC.